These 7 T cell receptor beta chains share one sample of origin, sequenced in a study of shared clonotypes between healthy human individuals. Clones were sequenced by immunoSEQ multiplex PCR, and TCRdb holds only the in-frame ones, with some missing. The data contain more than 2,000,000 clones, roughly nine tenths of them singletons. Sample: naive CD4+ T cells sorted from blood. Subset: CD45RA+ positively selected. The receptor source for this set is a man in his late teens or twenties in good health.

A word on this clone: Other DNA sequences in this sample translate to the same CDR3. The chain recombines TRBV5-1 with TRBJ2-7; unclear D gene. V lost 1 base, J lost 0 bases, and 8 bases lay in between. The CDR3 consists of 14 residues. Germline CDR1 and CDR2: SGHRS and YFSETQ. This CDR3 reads CASSLTESSYEQYF. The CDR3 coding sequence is TGCGCCAGCAGCTTGACTGAGAGCTCCTACGAGCAGTACTTC.

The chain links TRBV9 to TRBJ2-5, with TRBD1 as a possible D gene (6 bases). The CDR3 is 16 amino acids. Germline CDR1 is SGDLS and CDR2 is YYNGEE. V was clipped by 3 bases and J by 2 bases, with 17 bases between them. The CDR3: CASSGSRGGTQETQYF. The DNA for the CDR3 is TGTGCCAGCAGCGGAAGTAGAGGGGGAACACAAGAGACCCAGTACTTC.

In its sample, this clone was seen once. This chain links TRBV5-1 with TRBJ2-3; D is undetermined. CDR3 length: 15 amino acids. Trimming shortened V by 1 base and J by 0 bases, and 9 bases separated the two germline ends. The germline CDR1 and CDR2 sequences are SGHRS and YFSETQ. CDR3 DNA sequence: TGCGCCAGCAGCTTGAATGGGGTTAGCACAGATACGCAGTATTTT. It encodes CASSLNGVSTDTQYF.

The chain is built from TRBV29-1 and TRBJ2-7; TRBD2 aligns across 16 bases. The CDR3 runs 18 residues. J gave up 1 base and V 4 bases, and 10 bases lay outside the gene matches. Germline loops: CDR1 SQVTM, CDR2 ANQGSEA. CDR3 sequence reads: CSVVPGLAGGIASYEQYF. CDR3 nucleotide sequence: TGCAGCGTTGTGCCGGGACTAGCGGGAGGGATAGCGTCCTACGAGCAGTACTTC.

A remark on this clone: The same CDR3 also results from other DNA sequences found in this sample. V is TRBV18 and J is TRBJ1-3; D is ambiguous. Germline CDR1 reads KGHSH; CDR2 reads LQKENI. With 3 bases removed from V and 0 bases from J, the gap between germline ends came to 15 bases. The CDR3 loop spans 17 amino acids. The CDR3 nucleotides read TGTGCCAGCTCACCGTTTGGGGTCGGGAGCTCTGGAAACACCATATATTTT. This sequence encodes CASSPFGVGSSGNTIYF.

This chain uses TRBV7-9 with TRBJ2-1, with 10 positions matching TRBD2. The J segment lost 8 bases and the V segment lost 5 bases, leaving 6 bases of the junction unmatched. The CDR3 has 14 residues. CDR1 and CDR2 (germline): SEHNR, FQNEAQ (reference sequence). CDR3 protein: CASSPSSGSDEQFF. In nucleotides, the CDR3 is TGTGCCAGCAGCCCCTCTAGCGGGAGCGATGAGCAGTTCTTC.

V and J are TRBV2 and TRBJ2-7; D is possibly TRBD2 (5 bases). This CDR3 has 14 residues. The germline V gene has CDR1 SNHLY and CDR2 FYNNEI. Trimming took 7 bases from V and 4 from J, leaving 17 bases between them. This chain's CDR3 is CASTTRALPYEQYF. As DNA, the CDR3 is TGTGCCAGCACGACGAGGGCACTCCCTTACGAGCAGTACTTC.